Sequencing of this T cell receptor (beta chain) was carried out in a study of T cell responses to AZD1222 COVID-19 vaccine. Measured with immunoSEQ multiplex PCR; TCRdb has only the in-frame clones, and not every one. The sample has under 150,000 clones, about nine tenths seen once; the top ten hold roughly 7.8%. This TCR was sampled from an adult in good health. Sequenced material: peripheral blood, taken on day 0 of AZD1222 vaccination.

CDR3 amino acids: CASSPMGAQETQYF. CDR3 sequence (DNA): TGTGCCAGCAGTCCGATGGGGGCCCAAGAGACCCAGTACTTC. This chain joins TRBV27 and TRBJ2-5; D possibly corresponds to TRBD1 (6 bases). V lost 5 bases and J lost 1, with 11 bases in between. This CDR3 region has 14 residues. The germline V gene encodes CDR1 MNHEY and CDR2 SMNVEV (reference sequence).